What follows is one TCR beta chain and its context. Its antigen is as yet unknown. This sample is part of a study of T cell responses to AZD1222 COVID-19 vaccine. Findings and caveats of the study: Recipients of two AZD1222 doses showed rising Spike-specific TCR breadth and depth. Seropositivity was recorded at baseline in only 6 or 7 AZD1222 recipients.

CDR3 length: 12 residues. The V gene's germline CDR1 is SGHTA and CDR2 FQGTGA. Deletions cut 2 bases from V and 10 bases from J, with 9 bases between. The protocol was immunoSEQ multiplex PCR, while the TCRdb copy is restricted to in-frame clones and leaves out a portion. The sample carries about 140,000 clones, roughly nine tenths recorded once. This chain joins TRBV7-3 and TRBJ2-1; D is undetermined. Source: peripheral blood, taken 28 days after the second dose of the MenACWY control vaccine. The clonotype was recovered from an adult who received the MenACWY meningococcal vaccine as a control. CDR3 in amino acids: CASSLYQGEQFF. In DNA, the CDR3 is TGTGCCAGCAGCTTATATCAAGGAGAGCAGTTCTTC.